The 10 T cell receptor beta chains listed next were all sequenced from one sample in a study of somatic mutations in cytotoxic T cells in rheumatoid arthritis. Sequenced by immunoSEQ multiplex PCR; TCRdb stores in-frame clones only, minus some. The sample holds tens of thousands of clones, 82% seen once. The sample consisted of CD8+ T cells sorted from blood. The receptor source for this set is an adult with rheumatoid arthritis.

Concerning this clone itself: At one end, the junction sequence differs from germline, possibly due to a read error. This chain connects TRBV4-2 to TRBJ1-3; possible D gene TRBD1, 5 bases. CDR3 length: 17 residues. Germline CDR1 reads LGHNA; CDR2 reads YNFKEQ. The CDR3 region has the DNA TGTGCCAGCAGCAAAGAAACTTGGGGGGTCTCTGGAAACACCATATATTTT. This translates into CASSKETWGVSGNTIYF.

The rearrangement uses TRBV6-8 and TRBJ2-1; TRBD2 agrees at 14 bases. With 3 bases clipped from V and 1 base from J, the junction kept 8 bases outside the gene matches. Germline V gene lookup returns CDR1 MNHGY and CDR2 SAAAGT. The CDR3 has 19 amino acids. CDR3 bases: TGTGCCAGCAGTTATAAGACTAGCGGGGGGGTAAATTCCTACAATGAGCAGTTCTTC. It codes for CASSYKTSGGVNSYNEQFF.

The chain combines TRBV6-5 with TRBJ2-7; either TRBD1 or TRBD2 may fit D (5 bases each). The CDR3 length is 15 residues. Trimming took 6 bases from V and 4 from J, leaving 19 bases between them. Looked up from germline, CDR1 is MNHEY and CDR2 is SVGAGI. The CDR3 DNA reads as TGTGCCAGCAGCTCCGATGCCGGGACCCTTTACGAGCAGTACTTC. Its translation: CASSSDAGTLYEQYF.

The J gene is TRBJ1-1, the V gene TRBV7-9; 12 positions agree with TRBD1. The CDR3 extends over 17 amino acids. Germline CDR1 SEHNR, CDR2 FQNEAQ (reference sequence). Trimming at V came to 3 bases and at J to 5 bases, leaving 10 bases not matched to a gene. CDR3 in DNA: TGTGCCAGCAGCTTTGCCGGGACAGGGGGCGAAGGAACTGAAGCTTTCTTT. It specifies CASSFAGTGGEGTEAFF.

This chain uses TRBV6-1 with TRBJ2-5; 8 nucleotides match TRBD2. The J call is doubtful: the DNA matches TRBJ2-7 better. Germline assignment: CDR1 MNHNS and CDR2 SASEGT. The CDR3 length is 14 residues. The CDR3 loop is CASSDGLASDEQYF. The CDR3 nucleotides are TGTGCCAGCAGTGACGGACTAGCTAGTGACGAGCAGTACTTC.

The J gene is TRBJ2-1, the V gene TRBV5-1; weak D call: TRBD2 (6 bases). The germline CDR1 and CDR2 sequences are SGHRS and YFSETQ. The V gene lost 1 base and the J gene lost 10 bases, with 12 bases spanning the gap. CDR3 length: 13 residues. In nucleotides, the CDR3 is TGCGCCAGCAGCTTGTGGGACGGGAGCGAGCAGTTCTTC. Translated, it gives CASSLWDGSEQFF.

The chain carries TRBV5-1 and TRBJ2-1; unclear D gene. Germline V gives CDR1 SGHRS, CDR2 YFSETQ. With 0 bases removed from V and 9 bases from J, the gap between germline ends came to 10 bases. The CDR3 is made up of 13 amino acids. The CDR3 DNA reads TGCGCCAGCAGCTTGGGGGCAGCGATTGAGCAGTTCTTC. This encodes CASSLGAAIEQFF.

The chain carries TRBV6-5 and TRBJ2-7, with TRBD1 matching over 12 bases. This CDR3 contains 16 residues. V trimming: 0 bases; J trimming: 4 bases; junction bases outside the gene matches: 4. Germline V gives CDR1 MNHEY, CDR2 SVGAGI. CDR3 loop: CASSYSWDRGRYEQYF. The CDR3 DNA follows: TGTGCCAGCAGTTACTCGTGGGACAGGGGGCGGTACGAGCAGTACTTC.

The V gene is TRBV2, the J gene TRBJ2-2, with 7 bases aligning to TRBD2. The J segment lost 7 bases and the V segment lost 2 bases, leaving 10 bases of the junction unmatched. Germline CDR1 reads SNHLY; CDR2 reads FYNNEI. CDR3 size: 16 residues. In nucleotides, the CDR3 is TGTGCCAGCAGTGAAAGCCAGCGGGGAGGGATCGGGGAGCTGTTTTTT. It is translated as CASSESQRGGIGELFF. The variable domain in full, completed from reference TRBV2 and TRBJ2-2, reads EPEVTQTPSHQVTQMGQEVILRCVPISNHLYFYWYRQILGQKVEFLVSFYNNEISEKSEIFDDQFSVERPDGSNFTLKIRSTKLEDSAMYFCASSESQRGGIGELFFGEGSRLTVL.

The rearrangement uses TRBV7-9 and TRBJ1-1; 8 nucleotides line up with TRBD1. The germline gives CDR1 SEHNR, CDR2 FQNEAQ (reference sequence). V trimming: 5 bases; J trimming: 3 bases; junction bases outside the gene matches: 8. This CDR3 comprises 15 residues. In nucleotides, the CDR3 is TGTGCCAGCAGCCCCCGGACAGGGAGGGACACTGAAGCTTTCTTT. Translated: CASSPRTGRDTEAFF.